Detailed here is one T cell receptor beta chain. The sample is drawn from a study of blood T cell repertoires in COVID-19. Study in general: Some COVID-19 samples were acute and others convalescent; all came from the United States, Italy and Spain. T cells, B-cell-depleted T cells, or PBMCs supplied cDNA or gDNA.

Original handling: Researchers report that nucleated cell counts were estimated from reference gene primer amplification. Sequencing was performed with immunoSEQ multiplex PCR; in TCRdb, only in-frame clones are kept and a portion is missing. The V and J calls and the clone size are those of that table, but D and trimming were determined from the DNA. The sample carries under 80,000 clones, 65% to 85% recorded once. During active infection, Seattle patients enrolled and were then monitored through disease. Germline V gene data show CDR1 as SGHRS and CDR2 as YFSETQ. The junction had 8 bases not matched to a gene; V was cut back by 2 bases and J by 6 bases. The length of the CDR3 is 15 residues.

The sequenced sample was peripheral blood. The chain carries TRBV5-1 and TRBJ2-3, with TRBD1 identical over 8 bases. The source is a man aged 55 to 70 with COVID-19, enrolled during active disease. CDR3 sequence: CASSLFNRGADTQYF. The CDR3 DNA is TGCGCCAGCAGCTTATTTAACAGGGGGGCGGATACGCAGTATTTT.